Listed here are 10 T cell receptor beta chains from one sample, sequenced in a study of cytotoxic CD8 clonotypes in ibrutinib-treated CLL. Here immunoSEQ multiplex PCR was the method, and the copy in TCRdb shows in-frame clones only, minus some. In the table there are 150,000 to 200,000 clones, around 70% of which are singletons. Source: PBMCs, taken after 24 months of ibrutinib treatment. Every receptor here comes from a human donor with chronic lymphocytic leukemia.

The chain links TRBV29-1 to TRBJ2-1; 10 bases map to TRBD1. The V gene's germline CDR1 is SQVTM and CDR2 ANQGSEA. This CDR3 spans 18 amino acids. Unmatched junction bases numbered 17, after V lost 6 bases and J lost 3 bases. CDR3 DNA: TGCAGCGTCCGAAGGAGGACAGGGGGTTTTTACCTCTACAATGAGCAGTTCTTC. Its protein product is CSVRRRTGGFYLYNEQFF.

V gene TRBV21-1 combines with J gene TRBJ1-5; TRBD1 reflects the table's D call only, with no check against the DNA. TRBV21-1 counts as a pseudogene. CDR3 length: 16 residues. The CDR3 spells CASSKRTPYSNQPQHF. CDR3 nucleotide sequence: TGTGCCAGCAGCAAAAGGACACCCTATAGCAATCAGCCCCAGCATTTT.

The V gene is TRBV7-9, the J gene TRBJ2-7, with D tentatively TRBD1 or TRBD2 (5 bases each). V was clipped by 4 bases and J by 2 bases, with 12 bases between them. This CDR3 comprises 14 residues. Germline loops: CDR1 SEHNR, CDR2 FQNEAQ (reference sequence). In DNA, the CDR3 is TGTGCCAGCAGCTACCGGGACGCAACCTACGAGCAGTACTTC. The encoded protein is CASSYRDATYEQYF.

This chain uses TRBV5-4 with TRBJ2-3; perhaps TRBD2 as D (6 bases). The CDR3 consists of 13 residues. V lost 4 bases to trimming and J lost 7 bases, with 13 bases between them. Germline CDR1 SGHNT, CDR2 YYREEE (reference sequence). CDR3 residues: CASSPPGDNTQYF. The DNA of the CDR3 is TGTGCCAGCAGCCCCCCGGGGGATAATACGCAGTATTTT.

The CDR3 loop reads CASSLARTSGRPDTDTQYF. CDR3 in DNA: TGCGCCAGCAGCTTGGCCCGGACTAGCGGGAGGCCAGACACAGATACGCAGTATTTT. The chain joins TRBV5-1 to TRBJ2-3; 14 nucleotides match TRBD2. After removal of 0 bases from V and 2 bases from J, the junction contained 8 bases not matched to a gene. This CDR3 has 19 residues. Germline values: CDR1 SGHRS, CDR2 YFSETQ.

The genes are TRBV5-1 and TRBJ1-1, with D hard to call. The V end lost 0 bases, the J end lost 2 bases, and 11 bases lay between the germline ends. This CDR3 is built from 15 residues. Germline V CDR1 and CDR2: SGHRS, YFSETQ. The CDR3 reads CASSLAEYQNTEAFF. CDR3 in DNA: TGCGCCAGCAGCTTGGCGGAATATCAAAACACTGAAGCTTTCTTT.

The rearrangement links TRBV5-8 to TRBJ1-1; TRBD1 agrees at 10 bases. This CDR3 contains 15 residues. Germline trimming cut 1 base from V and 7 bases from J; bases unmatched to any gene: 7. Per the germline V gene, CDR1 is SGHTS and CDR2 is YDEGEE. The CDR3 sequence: CASSLRDRGHGEAFF. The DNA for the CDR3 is TGTGCCAGCAGCTTGCGGGACAGGGGTCACGGTGAAGCTTTCTTT.

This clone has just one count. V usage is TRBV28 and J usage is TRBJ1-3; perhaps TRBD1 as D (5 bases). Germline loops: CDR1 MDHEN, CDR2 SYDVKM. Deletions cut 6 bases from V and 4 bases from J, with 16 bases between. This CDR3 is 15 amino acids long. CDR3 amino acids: CASSETVTAGNTIYF. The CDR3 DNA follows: TGTGCCAGCAGCGAGACAGTGACTGCCGGAAACACCATATATTTT.

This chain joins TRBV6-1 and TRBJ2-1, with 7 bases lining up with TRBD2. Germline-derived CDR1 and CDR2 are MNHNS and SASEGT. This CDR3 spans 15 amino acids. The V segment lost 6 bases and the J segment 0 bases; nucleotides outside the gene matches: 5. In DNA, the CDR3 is TGTGCCAGCAGATCCGGGACTAACTCCTACAATGAGCAGTTCTTC. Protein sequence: CASRSGTNSYNEQFF.

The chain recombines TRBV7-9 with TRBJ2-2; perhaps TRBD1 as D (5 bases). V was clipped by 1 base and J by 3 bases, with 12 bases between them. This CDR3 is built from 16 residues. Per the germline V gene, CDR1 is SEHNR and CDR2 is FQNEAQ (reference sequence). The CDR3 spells CASSLGPTEDTGELFF. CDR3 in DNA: TGTGCCAGCAGCTTAGGTCCGACAGAAGACACCGGGGAGCTGTTTTTT.